The count of the clone carrying this TCR beta chain is one. Its target is not known. Exclusions: uncontrolled infection, other autoimmune disease, pregnancy, lactation. Diagnosis relied on clinical symptoms, serum thyroxine and TRAb, thyroid ultrasound and orbital computed tomography. The data belong to a study of T cells in Graves' hyperthyroidism and ophthalmopathy. General study points: Most thyroid clonotypes that were expanded above 0.001 also turned up in blood. Progression to ophthalmopathy was predicted a median of roughly 6.6 months early.

CDR1 is SGHNT, CDR2 YYREEE, per germline (reference sequence). The V and J ends lost 4 bases and 5 bases respectively, with 18 bases between them. The CDR3 loop spans 16 amino acids. Template material for amplifying TCR beta CDR3 regions consisted of RNA transcripts. The HTBI primer set drove a first-round RT-PCR of the TCR CDR3. TCRdb processed the multiplex PCR reads anew with MiXCR; each CDR3 protein has one entry. Of about 600,000 distinct CDR3 sequences listed, over 12% are singletons. The receptor was derived from a woman aged 18 to 35 with Graves' ophthalmopathy. The rearrangement joins TRBV5-4 to TRBJ2-2, with D perhaps being TRBD1 or TRBD2 (5 bases each). The sequenced material came from blood. The DNA of the CDR3 is TGTGCCAGCAGCCTAGACTACCAGGGTAGGACCGGGGAGCTGTTTTTT. Translated: CASSLDYQGRTGELFF.